This T cell receptor (beta chain) was retrieved from a study of Ad26.COV2.S vaccination and SARS-CoV-2 variants. Concerning this clone itself: Its matching antigen is unknown.

Described treatment: some 20 received Ad26.COV2.S at low or high dose, single or two shots; roughly five received placebo; per-sample allocation not given. Samples were taken on day 63 after the first vaccine or placebo injection. This adult donor, from Boston, was 18-55 years old. Sequencing was performed with immunoSEQ multiplex PCR; in TCRdb, only in-frame clones are kept and a portion is missing. The table has roughly 300,000 clones, about 88% seen once; the top ten hold about 10%. The study's findings and limits: It is possible that the TCR breadth and depth analyses underestimated the total T cell responses. People who got the vaccine or the placebo had similar non-spike TCR breadth. Vaccine recipients had higher spike-specific TCR breadth than placebo recipients.

This receptor was identified in a person aged 18-60 years who received the Ad26.COV2.S COVID-19 vaccine or a placebo. This sample comprised peripheral blood, obtained in a trial of Ad26.COV2.S vaccine versus placebo.

CDR3 sequence reads: CAISKLAGEATEQYF. The CDR3 nucleotides read TGTGCCATCAGCAAACTAGCGGGAGAGGCCACCGAGCAGTACTTC. This sequence joins TRBV10-3 and TRBJ2-7, with TRBD2 matching over 11 bases. Germline V gene sequence: CDR1 ENHRY, CDR2 SYGVKD. The J segment lost 6 bases and the V segment lost 6 bases, leaving 10 bases of the junction unmatched. This CDR3 region has 15 residues.